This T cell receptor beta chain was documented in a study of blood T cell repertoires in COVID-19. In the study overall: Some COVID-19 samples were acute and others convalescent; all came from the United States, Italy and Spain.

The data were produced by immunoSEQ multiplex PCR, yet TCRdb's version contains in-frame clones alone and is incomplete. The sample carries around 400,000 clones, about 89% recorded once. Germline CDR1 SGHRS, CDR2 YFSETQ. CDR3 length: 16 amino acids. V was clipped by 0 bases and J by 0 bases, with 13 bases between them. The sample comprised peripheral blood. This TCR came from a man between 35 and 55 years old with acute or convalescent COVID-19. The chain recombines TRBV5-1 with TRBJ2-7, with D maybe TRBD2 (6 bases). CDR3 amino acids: CASSLDPAGLSYEQYF. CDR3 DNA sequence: TGCGCCAGCAGCTTGGACCCCGCGGGACTCTCCTACGAGCAGTACTTC.